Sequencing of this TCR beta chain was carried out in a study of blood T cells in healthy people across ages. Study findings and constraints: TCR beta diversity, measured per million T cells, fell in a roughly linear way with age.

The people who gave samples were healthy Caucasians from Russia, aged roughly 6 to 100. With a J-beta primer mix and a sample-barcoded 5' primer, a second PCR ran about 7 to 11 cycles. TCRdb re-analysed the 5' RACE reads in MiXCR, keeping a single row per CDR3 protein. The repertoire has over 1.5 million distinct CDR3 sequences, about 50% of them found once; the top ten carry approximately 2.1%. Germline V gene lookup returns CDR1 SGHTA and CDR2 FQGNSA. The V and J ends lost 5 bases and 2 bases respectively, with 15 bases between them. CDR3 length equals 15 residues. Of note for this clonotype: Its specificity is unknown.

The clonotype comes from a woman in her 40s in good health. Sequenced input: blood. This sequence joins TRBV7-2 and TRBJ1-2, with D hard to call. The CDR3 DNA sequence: TGTGCCAGCAGCCCCGGACCTGGCAGCAACTATGGCTACACCTTC. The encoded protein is CASSPGPGSNYGYTF.